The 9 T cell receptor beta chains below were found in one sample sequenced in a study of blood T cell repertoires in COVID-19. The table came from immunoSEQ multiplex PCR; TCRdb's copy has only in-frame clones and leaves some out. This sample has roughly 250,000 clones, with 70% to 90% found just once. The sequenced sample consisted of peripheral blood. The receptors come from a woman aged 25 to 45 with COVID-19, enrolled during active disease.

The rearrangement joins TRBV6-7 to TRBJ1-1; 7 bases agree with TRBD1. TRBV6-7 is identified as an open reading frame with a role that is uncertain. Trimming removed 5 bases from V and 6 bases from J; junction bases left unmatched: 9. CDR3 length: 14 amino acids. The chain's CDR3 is CASSPRQGLAEAFF. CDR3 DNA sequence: TGTGCCAGCAGTCCGAGACAGGGTCTGGCTGAAGCTTTCTTT.

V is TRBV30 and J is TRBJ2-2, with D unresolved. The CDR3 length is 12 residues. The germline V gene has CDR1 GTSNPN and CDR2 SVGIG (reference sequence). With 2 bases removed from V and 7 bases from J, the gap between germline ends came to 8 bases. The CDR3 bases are TGTGCCTGGAGTTGGTCGGTCGGGGAGCTGTTTTTT. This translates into CAWSWSVGELFF.

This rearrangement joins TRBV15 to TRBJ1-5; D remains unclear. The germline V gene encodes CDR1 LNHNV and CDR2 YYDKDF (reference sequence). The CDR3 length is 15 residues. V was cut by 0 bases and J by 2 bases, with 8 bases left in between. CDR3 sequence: CATSRENTRNQPQHF. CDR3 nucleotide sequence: TGTGCCACCAGCAGAGAGAACACCCGCAATCAGCCCCAGCATTTT.

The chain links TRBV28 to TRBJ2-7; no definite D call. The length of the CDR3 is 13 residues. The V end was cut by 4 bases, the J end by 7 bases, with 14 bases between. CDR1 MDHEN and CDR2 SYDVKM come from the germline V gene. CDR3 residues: CASSSNWKEEQYF. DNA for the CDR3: TGTGCCAGCAGTTCCAACTGGAAGGAGGAGCAGTACTTC.

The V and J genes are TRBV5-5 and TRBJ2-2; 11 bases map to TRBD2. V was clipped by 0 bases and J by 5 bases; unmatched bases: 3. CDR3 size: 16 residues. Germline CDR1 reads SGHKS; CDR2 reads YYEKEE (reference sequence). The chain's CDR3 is CASSLVASGGTGELFF. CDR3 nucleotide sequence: TGTGCCAGCAGCTTGGTGGCTAGCGGGGGGACCGGGGAGCTGTTTTTT.

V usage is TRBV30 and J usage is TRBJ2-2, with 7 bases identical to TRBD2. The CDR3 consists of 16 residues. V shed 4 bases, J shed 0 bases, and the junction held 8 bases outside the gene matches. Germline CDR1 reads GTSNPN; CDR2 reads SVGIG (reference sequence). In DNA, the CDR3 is TGTGCCTGGACGAGCGGAAGCGGGGCGAACACCGGGGAGCTGTTTTTT. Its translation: CAWTSGSGANTGELFF.

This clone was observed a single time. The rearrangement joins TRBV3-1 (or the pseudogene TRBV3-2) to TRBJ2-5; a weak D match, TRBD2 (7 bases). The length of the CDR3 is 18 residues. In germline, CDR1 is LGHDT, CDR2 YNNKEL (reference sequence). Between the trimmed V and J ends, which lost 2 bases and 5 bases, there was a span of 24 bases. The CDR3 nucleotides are TGTGCCAGCAGCCAACTCAAAGGGCGGGGGCTCGAAGGGGAGACCCAGTACTTC. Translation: CASSQLKGRGLEGETQYF.

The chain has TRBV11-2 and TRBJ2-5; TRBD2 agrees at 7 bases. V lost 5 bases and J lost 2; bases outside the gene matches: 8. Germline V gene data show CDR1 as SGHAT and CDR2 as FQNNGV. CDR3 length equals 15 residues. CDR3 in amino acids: CASSPSQRGQETQYF. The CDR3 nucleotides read TGTGCCAGCAGCCCTAGTCAGCGGGGACAAGAGACCCAGTACTTC.

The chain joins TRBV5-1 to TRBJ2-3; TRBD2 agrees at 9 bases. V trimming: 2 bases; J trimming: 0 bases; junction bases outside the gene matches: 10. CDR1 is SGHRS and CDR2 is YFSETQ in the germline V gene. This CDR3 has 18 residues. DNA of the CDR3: TGCGCCAGCAGCTTAGGATTAGCGGGGGACCTTAGCACAGATACGCAGTATTTT. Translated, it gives CASSLGLAGDLSTDTQYF.